This T cell receptor (beta chain) was found in a study of blood T cells in healthy people across ages. Study conclusions and caveats: Higher naive T cell percentage went strongly together with higher TCR beta diversity.

Of note for this clonotype: The antigen remains undetermined.

Germline values: CDR1 SGHVS, CDR2 FQNEAQ. CDR3 length: 14 residues. Trimming took off 5 bases at V and 2 bases at J, with 13 bases between the two ends. A second PCR of about 6 to 11 cycles used a sample-barcoded 5' primer and a J-beta primer mix. Every cDNA was tagged by a template-switch adaptor with 12 random nucleotides. TCRdb fed the 5' RACE reads into MiXCR, producing one record per CDR3 protein. In the table there are hundreds of thousands of distinct CDR3 sequences, 45% to 70% of which are singletons. Investigators took around 11 milliliters of peripheral blood from every donor. This chain links TRBV7-8 with TRBJ2-7, with D uncertain. The TCR was taken from a man aged 40-49 years in good health. The sample taken for sequencing was blood. CDR3 sequence reads: CASSLSRQPYEQYF. CDR3 sequence (DNA): TGTGCCAGCAGCCTATCGAGGCAGCCCTACGAGCAGTACTTC.